This T cell receptor (beta chain) is from a study of Ad26.COV2.S vaccination and SARS-CoV-2 variants. In germline, CDR1 is SGHNT, CDR2 YYREEE (reference sequence). V lost 6 bases and J lost 3; bases outside the gene matches: 6. This CDR3 is built from 14 residues. Study-wide findings and caveats: Vaccine and placebo groups showed comparable non-spike TCR breadth.

The assay was immunoSEQ multiplex PCR, and TCRdb's table has in-frame clones only and misses some. The sample records approximately 350,000 clones, about nine tenths being singletons. Details on this clone: Its antigen is not known.

Treatment in this sample: 15 to 20 received Ad26.COV2.S at low or high dose, single or two shots; 5 received placebo; per-sample allocation not given. The study sampled participants on day 63 after the first vaccine or placebo injection. Specimen: peripheral blood, collected in a trial of Ad26.COV2.S vaccine versus placebo. This clonotype was obtained from a person between 18 and 60 years old who received the Ad26.COV2.S COVID-19 vaccine or a placebo. The chain employs TRBV5-4 and TRBJ1-2; the match to TRBD1 covers 9 bases. This chain's CDR3 is CASTKGDRDYGYTF. The CDR3 nucleotides read TGTGCCAGCACCAAGGGGGACAGGGACTATGGCTACACCTTC.